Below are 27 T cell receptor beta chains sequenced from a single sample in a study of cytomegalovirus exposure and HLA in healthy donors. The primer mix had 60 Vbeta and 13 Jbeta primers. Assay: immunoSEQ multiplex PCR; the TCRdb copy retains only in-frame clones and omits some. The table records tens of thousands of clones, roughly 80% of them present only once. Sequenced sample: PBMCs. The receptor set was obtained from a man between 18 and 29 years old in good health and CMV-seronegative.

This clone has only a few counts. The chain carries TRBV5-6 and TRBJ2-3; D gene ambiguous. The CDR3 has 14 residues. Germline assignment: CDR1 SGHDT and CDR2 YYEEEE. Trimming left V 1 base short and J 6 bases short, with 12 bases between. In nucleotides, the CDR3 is TGTGCCAGCAGCTTGCCAGCTTTGAGGGATACGCAGTATTTT. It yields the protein CASSLPALRDTQYF.

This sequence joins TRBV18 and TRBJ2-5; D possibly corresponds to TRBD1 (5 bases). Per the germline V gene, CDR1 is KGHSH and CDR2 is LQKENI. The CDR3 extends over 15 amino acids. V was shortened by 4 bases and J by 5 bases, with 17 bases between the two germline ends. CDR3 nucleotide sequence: TGTGCCAGCTCACTTCAGACTGGACCAGGGGAGACCCAGTACTTC. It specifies CASSLQTGPGETQYF.

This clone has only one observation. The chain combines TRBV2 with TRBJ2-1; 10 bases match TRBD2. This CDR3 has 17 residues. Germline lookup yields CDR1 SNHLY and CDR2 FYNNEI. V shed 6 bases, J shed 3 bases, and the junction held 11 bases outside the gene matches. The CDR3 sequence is CASRDRQREGFYNEQFF. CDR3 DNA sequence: TGTGCCAGCAGGGACAGGCAGCGGGAGGGATTCTACAATGAGCAGTTCTTC.

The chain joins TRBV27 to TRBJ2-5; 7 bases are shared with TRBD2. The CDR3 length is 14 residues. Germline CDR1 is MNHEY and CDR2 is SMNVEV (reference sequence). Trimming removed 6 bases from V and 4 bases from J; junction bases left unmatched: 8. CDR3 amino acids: CASSSGRGRETQYF. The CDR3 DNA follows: TGTGCCAGCAGCTCAGGGAGGGGCCGAGAGACCCAGTACTTC.

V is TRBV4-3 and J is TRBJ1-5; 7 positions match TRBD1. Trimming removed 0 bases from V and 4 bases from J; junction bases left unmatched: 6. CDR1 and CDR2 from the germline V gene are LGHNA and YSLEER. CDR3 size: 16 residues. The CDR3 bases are TGCGCCAGCAGCCAAGATCTGACAGGGCTGAATCAGCCCCAGCATTTT. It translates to CASSQDLTGLNQPQHF.

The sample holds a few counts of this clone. CDR3 protein: CASSLGGTDTQYF. The CDR3 DNA is TGTGCCAGCAGCCTAGGCGGCACAGATACGCAGTATTTT. This chain joins TRBV7-2 and TRBJ2-3; unclear D gene. V was pared by 5 bases and J by 1 base, with 7 bases between. Germline-derived CDR1 and CDR2 are SGHTA and FQGNSA. The CDR3 extends over 13 amino acids.

The CDR3 spells CASSQDSGTGGAGSYEQYF. Written as DNA, the CDR3 is TGCGCCAGCAGCCAAGACTCGGGAACAGGGGGAGCGGGATCCTACGAGCAGTACTTC. The chain combines TRBV4-3 with TRBJ2-7; perhaps TRBD1 as D (8 bases). The CDR3 is 19 residues long. V lost 0 bases and J lost 1, with 22 bases in between. Looked up from germline, CDR1 is LGHNA and CDR2 is YSLEER.

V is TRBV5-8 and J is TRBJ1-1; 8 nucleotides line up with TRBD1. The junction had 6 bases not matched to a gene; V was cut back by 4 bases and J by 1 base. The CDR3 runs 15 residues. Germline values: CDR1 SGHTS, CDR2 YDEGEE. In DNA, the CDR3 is TGTGCCAGCAGCGCCTCGGACAGGGCGAACACTGAAGCTTTCTTT. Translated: CASSASDRANTEAFF.

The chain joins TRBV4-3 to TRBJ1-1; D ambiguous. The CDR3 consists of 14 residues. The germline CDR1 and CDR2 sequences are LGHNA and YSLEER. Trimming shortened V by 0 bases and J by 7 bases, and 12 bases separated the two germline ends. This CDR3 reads CASSQDGGNDEAFF. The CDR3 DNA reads TGCGCCAGCAGCCAAGACGGAGGGAACGATGAAGCTTTCTTT.

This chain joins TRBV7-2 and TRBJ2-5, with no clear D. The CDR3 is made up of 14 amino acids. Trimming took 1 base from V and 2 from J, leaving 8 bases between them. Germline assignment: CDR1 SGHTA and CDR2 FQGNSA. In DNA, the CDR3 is TGTGCCAGCAGCTTAGGGCAGAGGCAAGAGACCCAGTACTTC. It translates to CASSLGQRQETQYF.

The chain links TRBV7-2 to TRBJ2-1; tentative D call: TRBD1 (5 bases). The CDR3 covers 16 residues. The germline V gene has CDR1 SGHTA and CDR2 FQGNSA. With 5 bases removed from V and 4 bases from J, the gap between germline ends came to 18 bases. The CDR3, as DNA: TGTGCCAGCAGCCCGTGGACACCTTTTCGGTACAATGAGCAGTTCTTC. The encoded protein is CASSPWTPFRYNEQFF.

CDR3 coding DNA: TGTGCCAGCTCACCTGGGAGCGGCGCGAATGAGCAGTTCTTC. Protein: CASSPGSGANEQFF. The V gene is TRBV18, the J gene TRBJ2-1; possibly TRBD2 for D (5 bases). V lost 3 bases and J 7 bases, leaving 13 bases between the germline ends. Per germline, CDR1 KGHSH and CDR2 LQKENI. The CDR3 is 14 amino acids.

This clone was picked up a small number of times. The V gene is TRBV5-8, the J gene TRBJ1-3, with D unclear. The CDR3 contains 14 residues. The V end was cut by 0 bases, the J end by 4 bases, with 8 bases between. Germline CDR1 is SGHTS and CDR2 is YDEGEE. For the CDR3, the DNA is TGTGCCAGCAGCTTGGATAGAAAAGGAAACACCATATATTTT. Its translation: CASSLDRKGNTIYF.

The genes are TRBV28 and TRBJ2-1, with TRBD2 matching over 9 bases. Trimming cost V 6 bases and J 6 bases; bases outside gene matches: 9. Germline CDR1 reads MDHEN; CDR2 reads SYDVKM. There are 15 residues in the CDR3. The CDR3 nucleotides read TGTGCCAGCAGCTTAATAGCGGGAGTAGGCAATGAGCAGTTCTTC. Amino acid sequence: CASSLIAGVGNEQFF.

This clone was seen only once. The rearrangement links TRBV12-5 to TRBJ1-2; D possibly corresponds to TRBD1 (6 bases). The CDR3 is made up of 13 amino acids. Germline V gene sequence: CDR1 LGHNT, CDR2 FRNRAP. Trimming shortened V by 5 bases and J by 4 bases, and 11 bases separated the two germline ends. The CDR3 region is CASGAGVGYGYTF. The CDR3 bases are TGTGCTAGTGGTGCAGGGGTCGGCTATGGCTACACCTTC. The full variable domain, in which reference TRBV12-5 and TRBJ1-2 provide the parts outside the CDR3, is DARVTQTPRHKVTEMGQEVTMRCQPILGHNTVFWYRQTMMQGLELLAYFRNRAPLDDSGMPKDRFSAEMPDATLATLKIQPSEPRDSAVYFCASGAGVGYGYTFGSGTRLTVV.

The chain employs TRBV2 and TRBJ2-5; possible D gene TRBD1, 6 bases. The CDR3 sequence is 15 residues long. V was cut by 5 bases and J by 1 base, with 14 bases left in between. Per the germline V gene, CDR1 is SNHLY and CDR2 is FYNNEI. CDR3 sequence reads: CASSRDRFVQETQYF. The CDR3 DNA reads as TGTGCCAGCAGTAGAGACAGGTTTGTCCAAGAGACCCAGTACTTC.

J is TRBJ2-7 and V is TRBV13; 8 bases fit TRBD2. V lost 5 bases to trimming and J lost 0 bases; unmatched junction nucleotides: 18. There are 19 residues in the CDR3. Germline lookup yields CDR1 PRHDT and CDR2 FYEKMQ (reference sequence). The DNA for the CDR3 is TGTGCCAGCAGCCCGGGGGGGTTTCGGGAAAAGCGGCACTCCTACGAGCAGTACTTC. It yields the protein CASSPGGFREKRHSYEQYF.

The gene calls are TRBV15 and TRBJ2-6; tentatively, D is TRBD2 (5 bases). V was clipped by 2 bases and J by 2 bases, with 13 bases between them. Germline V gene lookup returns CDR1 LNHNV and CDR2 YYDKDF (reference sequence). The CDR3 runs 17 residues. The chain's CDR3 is CATSRQSLGAGANVLTF. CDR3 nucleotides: TGTGCCACCAGCAGACAATCCCTCGGGGCTGGGGCCAACGTCCTGACTTTC.

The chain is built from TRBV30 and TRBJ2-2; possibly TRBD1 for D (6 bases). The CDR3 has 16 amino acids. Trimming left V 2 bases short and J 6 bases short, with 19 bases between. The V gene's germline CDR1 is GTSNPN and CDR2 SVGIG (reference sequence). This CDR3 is CAWSFFRTDDAGELFF. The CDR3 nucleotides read TGTGCCTGGAGTTTTTTTAGGACAGACGACGCCGGGGAGCTGTTTTTT.

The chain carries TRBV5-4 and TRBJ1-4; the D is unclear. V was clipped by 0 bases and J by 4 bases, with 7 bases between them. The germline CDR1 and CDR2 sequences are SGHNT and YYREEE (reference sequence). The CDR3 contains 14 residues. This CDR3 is CASSLGRVNEKLFF. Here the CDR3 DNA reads TGTGCCAGCAGCTTGGGGCGGGTTAATGAAAAACTGTTTTTT.

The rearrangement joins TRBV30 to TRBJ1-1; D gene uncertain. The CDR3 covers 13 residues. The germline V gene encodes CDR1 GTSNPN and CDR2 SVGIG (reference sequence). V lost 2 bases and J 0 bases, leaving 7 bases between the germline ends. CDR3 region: CAWSLQMNTEAFF. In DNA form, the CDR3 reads TGTGCCTGGAGTCTACAGATGAACACTGAAGCTTTCTTT.

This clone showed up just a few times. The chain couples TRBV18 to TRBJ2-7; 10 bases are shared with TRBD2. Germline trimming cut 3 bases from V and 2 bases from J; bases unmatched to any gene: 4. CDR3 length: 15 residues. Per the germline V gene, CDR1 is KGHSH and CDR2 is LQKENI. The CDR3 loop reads CASSPSGRVPYEQYF. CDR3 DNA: TGTGCCAGCTCACCGAGCGGGAGGGTCCCCTACGAGCAGTACTTC.

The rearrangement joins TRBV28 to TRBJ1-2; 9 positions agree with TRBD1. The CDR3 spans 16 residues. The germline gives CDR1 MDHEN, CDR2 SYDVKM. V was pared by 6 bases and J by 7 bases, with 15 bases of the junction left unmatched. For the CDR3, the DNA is TGTGCCAGCAGAGTTGAAGGGACAGGGAATACCGGTGGCTACACCTTC. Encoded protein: CASRVEGTGNTGGYTF.

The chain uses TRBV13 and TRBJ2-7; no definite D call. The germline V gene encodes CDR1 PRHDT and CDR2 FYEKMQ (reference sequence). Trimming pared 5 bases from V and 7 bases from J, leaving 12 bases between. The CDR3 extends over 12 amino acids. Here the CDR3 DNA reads TGTGCCAGCAGCCACACGGCTAGGGAGCAGTACTTC. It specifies CASSHTAREQYF.

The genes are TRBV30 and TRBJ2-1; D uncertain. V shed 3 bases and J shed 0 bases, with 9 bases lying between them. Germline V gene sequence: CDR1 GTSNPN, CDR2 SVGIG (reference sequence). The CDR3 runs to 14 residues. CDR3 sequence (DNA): TGTGCCTGGAGGGCTAGGAGCTCCTACAATGAGCAGTTCTTC. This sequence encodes CAWRARSSYNEQFF.

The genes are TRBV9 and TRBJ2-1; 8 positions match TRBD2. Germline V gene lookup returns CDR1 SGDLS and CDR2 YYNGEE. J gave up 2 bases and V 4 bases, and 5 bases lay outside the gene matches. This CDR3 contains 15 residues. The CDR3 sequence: CASSPWTSPYNEQFF. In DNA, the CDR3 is TGTGCCAGCAGCCCATGGACTAGCCCCTACAATGAGCAGTTCTTC.

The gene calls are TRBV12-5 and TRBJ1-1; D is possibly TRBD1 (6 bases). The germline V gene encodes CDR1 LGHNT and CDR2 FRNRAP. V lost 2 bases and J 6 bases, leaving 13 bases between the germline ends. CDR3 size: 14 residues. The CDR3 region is CASGLTGFAAEAFF. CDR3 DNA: TGTGCTAGTGGTTTGACAGGGTTTGCCGCTGAAGCTTTCTTT.